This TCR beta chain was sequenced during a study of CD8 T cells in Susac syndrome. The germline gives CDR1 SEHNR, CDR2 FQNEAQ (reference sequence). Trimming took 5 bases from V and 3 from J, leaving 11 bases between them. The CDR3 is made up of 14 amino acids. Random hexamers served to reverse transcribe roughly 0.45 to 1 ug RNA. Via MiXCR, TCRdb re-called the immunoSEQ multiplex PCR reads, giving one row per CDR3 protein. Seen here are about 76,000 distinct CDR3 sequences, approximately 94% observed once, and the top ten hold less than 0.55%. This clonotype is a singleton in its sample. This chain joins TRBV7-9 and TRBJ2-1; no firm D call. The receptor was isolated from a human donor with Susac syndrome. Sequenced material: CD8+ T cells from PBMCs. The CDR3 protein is CASSLQPHYNEQFF. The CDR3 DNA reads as TGTGCCAGCAGCCTCCAACCACACTACAATGAGCAGTTCTTC.